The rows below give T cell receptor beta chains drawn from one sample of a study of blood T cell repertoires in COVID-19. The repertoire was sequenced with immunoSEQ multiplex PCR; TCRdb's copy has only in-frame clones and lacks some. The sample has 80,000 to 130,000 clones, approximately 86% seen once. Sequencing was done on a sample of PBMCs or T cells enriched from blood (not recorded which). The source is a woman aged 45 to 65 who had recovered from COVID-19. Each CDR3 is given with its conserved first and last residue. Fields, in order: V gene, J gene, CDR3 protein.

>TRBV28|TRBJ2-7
CASSFGDSSYEQYF
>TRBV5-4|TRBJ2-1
CASSLGGTGVNNEQFF
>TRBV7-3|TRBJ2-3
CASSLTGAPTGGMDTQYF
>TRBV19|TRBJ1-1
CASSFDRGAFF
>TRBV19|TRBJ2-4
CASVGGPAKNIQYF
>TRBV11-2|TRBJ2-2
CASSLADWNTGELFF
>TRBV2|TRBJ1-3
CASSVLRASGNTIYF
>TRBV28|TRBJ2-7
CASKSGTENEQYF
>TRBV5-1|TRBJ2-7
CASSLVNEDQYF
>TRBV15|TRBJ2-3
CATSPGHGTDTQYF
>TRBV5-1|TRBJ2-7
CASRTESGSYEQYF
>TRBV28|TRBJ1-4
CASSTLTGGTEKLFF